The clone carrying this TCR beta chain was recorded a few times. These data originate in a study of blood T cell repertoires in COVID-19. Across the whole study: Acute and convalescent COVID-19 specimens originated in the United States, Italy and Spain.

The CDR3 contains 13 residues. V shed 3 bases and J shed 4 bases, with 7 bases lying between them. The germline gives CDR1 SNHLY, CDR2 FYNNEI. In the original processing: Scientists estimated how many nucleated cells there were by amplifying reference gene primers. Method: immunoSEQ multiplex PCR; TCRdb's copy keeps in-frame clones and lacks some. For V, J and clone size, that table is used; D and trimming come from the DNA. The data show approximately 220,000 clones, 80% to 90% seen once. The material sequenced was peripheral blood. The chain is built from TRBV2 and TRBJ1-5; D not certain. This receptor was identified in a woman in her 70s with acute or convalescent COVID-19. In nucleotides, the CDR3 is TGTGCCAGCAGTGAGACTCGAAATCAGCCCCAGCATTTT. Translating gives CASSETRNQPQHF. The variable domain in full, completed from reference TRBV2 and TRBJ1-5, reads EPEVTQTPSHQVTQMGQEVILRCVPISNHLYFYWYRQILGQKVEFLVSFYNNEISEKSEIFDDQFSVERPDGSNFTLKIRSTKLEDSAMYFCASSETRNQPQHFGDGTRLSIL.